Described below is a single T cell receptor beta chain sequence and its context. The antigen remains unidentified. In TCRdb, the 5' RACE reads were re-called with MiXCR into one record per CDR3 protein. The sample has 250,000 or so distinct CDR3 sequences, 6.5% to 9.5% seen once. The sample originates from a study of identical twins. Findings of the study overall: Compared with models, monozygotic twins showed more out-of-frame TCR alpha sharing. Abundant cord blood beta clonotypes carried fewer insertions; memory repertoires showed none.

This CDR3 spans 17 amino acids. V was clipped by 3 bases and J by 3 bases; unmatched bases: 13. Germline V gene sequence: CDR1 MGHRA, CDR2 YSYEKL. The data also belong to a second study, concerning yellow fever vaccine responses in identical twins.

This chain links TRBV4-1 with TRBJ2-7; 8 nucleotides align to TRBD1. Sequenced material: CD8+ T cells sorted from blood. The receptor comes from a woman younger than 35 in good health. The CDR3 DNA reads as TGCGCCAGCAGCCACCCACTGGCCGAGACAGGGGTCTACGAGCAGTACTTC. The encoded protein is CASSHPLAETGVYEQYF.